The T cell receptor (beta chain) under discussion was sequenced for a study of response to subunit inactivated influenza vaccine. TCRdb redid the calling of the RT-PCR reads with MiXCR, one entry per CDR3 protein. The table includes over 150,000 distinct CDR3 sequences, 13% to 15% detected once. The CDR3 totals 15 residues. The V gene's germline CDR1 is SNHLY and CDR2 FYNNEI. Trimming took 7 bases from V and 5 from J, leaving 20 bases between them. This clonotype was detected only a few times. The sequence came from a man in his fifties or sixties who received an inactivated influenza vaccine. The rearrangement joins TRBV2 to TRBJ2-5; TRBD1 is a possible D gene (6 bases). Material: CD8+ T cells sorted from PBMCs, obtained 4 to 6 days after vaccination. In DNA form, the CDR3 reads TGTGCCAGCATATCACCGGGACACCCGGGGGAGACCCAGTACTTC. Residues: CASISPGHPGETQYF.